The rows below give T cell receptor beta chains drawn from one sample of a study of a mutant IDH1 vaccine in newly diagnosed glioma. These TCRs' antigens remain unknown. Profiling relied on immunoSEQ multiplex PCR, and the TCRdb table lists in-frame clones only, not all of them. The sample lists approximately 30,000 clones, roughly 80% occurring once. The material sequenced was PBMCs, taken from a glioma patient whose treatment included an IDH1 peptide vaccine. The source is a woman between 25 and 40 years old with glioma. Each CDR3 is given with its conserved first and last residue. The D gene is left open where the match is weak. Only some rows state a clone size, as once, few, many or a class for expanded clones.

>NA|NA|TRBV25-1|TRBJ2-7
TGTGCCAGCAGTGATCGGACAGCATCCTACGAGCAGTACTTC
CASSDRTASYEQYF
>NA|NA|TRBV4-1|TRBJ1-1
TGCGCCAGCAGCCAACGGTCCGGGGGCCAAATTGAAGCTTTCTTT
CASSQRSGGQIEAFF
>few|NA|TRBV4-3|TRBJ2-7
TGCGCCAGCAGCCAAGATCGTGGGTTGTCCTACGAGCAGTACTTC
CASSQDRGLSYEQYF
>NA|TRBD1|TRBV5-1|TRBJ2-2
TGCGCCAGCAGCTTGAGGCCTGGACAGGGAATTTCCGGGGAGCTGTTTTTT
CASSLRPGQGISGELFF
>NA|NA|TRBV4-1|TRBJ1-1
TGCGCCAGCAGCCAAGTGCTGCGAGAGAACACTGAAGCTTTCTTT
CASSQVLRENTEAFF
>NA|NA|TRBV5-6|TRBJ2-1
TGTGCCAGCAGCTTGGATGAGGGGAGCTCCTACAATGAGCAGTTCTTC
CASSLDEGSSYNEQFF
>few|TRBD1|TRBV30|TRBJ1-1
TGTGCCTCGACAGGGGAGGGTAACACTGAAGCTTTCTTT
CASTGEGNTEAFF
>NA|TRBD1|TRBV2|TRBJ2-3
TGTGCCAGCAGACTCGGACAGGGGGCTTCAGATACGCAGTATTTT
CASRLGQGASDTQYF
>medium-sized|NA|TRBV11-2|TRBJ1-1
TGTGCCAGCAGATGGGAGATGAACACTGAAGCTTTCTTT
CASRWEMNTEAFF
>NA|NA|TRBV15|TRBJ2-7
TGTGCCACCAGCCGGGGTGGCACAACCTACGAGCAGTACTTC
CATSRGGTTYEQYF
>few|NA|TRBV6-5|TRBJ1-5
TGTGCCAGCAGCTCAACCACCCACTTCAATCAGCCCCAGCATTTT
CASSSTTHFNQPQHF